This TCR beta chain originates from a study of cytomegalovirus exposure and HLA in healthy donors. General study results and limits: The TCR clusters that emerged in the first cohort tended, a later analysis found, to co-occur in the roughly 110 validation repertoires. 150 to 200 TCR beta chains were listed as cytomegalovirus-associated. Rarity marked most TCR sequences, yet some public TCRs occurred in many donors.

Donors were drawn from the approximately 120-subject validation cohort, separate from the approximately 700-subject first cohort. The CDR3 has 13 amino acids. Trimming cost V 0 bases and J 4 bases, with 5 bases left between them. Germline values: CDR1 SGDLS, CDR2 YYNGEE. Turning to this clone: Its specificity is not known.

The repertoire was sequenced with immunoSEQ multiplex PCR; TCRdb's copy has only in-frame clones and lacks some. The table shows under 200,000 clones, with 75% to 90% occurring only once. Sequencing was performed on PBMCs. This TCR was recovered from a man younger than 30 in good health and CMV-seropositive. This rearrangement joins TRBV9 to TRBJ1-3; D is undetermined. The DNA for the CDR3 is TGTGCCAGCAGCGTAGCTGCGGGAAACACCATATATTTT. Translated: CASSVAAGNTIYF. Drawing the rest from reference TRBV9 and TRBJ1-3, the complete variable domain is DSGVTQTPKHLITATGQRVTLRCSPRSGDLSVYWYQQSLDQGLQFLIQYYNGEERAKGNILERFSAQQFPDLHSELNLSSLELGDSALYFCASSVAAGNTIYFGEGSWLTVV.